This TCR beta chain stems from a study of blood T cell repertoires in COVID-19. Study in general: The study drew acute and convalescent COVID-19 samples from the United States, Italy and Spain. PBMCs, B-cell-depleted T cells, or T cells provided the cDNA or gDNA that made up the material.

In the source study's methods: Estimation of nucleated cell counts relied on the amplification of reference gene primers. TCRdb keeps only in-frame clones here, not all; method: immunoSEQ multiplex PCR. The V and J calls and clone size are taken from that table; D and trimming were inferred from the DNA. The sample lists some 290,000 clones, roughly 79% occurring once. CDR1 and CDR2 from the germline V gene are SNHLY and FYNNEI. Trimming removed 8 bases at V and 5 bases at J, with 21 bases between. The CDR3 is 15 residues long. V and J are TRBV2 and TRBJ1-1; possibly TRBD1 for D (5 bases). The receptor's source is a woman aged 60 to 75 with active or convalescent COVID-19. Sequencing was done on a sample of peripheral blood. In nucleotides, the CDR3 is TGTGCCAGCGGAGGTCGGGGGACGAGGGAGACTGAAGCTTTCTTT. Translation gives CASGGRGTRETEAFF.